The 32 T cell receptor beta chains below all came from one sample that was sequenced in a study of neoadjuvant anti-PD-1 for oral cavity cancer. The table came from immunoSEQ multiplex PCR; TCRdb's copy has only in-frame clones and leaves some out. The sample contains approximately 23,000 clones, more than 35% of which appear only once. Time point specified: after neoadjuvant nivolumab, at surgical resection. The sample in question was tumor tissue, obtained after nivolumab (anti-PD-1) treatment. The receptor set was obtained from a person aged 40 to 85 with oral cavity squamous cell carcinoma.

This clone was picked up a small number of times. The chain is built from TRBV9 and TRBJ2-7; possible D gene TRBD1, 7 bases. This CDR3 spans 15 amino acids. In germline, CDR1 is SGDLS, CDR2 YYNGEE. V lost 3 bases, J lost 3 bases, and 16 bases lay in between. This CDR3 is CASSANRQGGYEQYF. The CDR3 coding sequence is TGTGCCAGCAGCGCTAACCGACAGGGAGGCTACGAGCAGTACTTC.

To note about this clone: The junction does not match germline at one end; this may be a read error. The CDR3 spells CASSLATSGGLVTEYF. CDR3 nucleotides: TGTGCCAGCAGCTTAGCTACTAGCGGGGGCCTCGTGACCGAGTACTTC. V usage is TRBV7-2 and J usage is TRBJ2-5; 11 bases are a match to TRBD2. Germline loops: CDR1 SGHTA, CDR2 FQGNSA. The CDR3 extends over 16 amino acids.

This clone was seen many times. The chain combines TRBV21-1 with TRBJ1-3. TRBV21-1 is a pseudogene. The CDR3 sequence is 8 residues long. The chain's CDR3 is CASSPNCF. As DNA, the CDR3 is TGTGCCAGCAGCCCGAATTGTTTT.

This clone was recorded once. The chain joins TRBV28 to TRBJ2-1; possible D gene TRBD2, 5 bases. The CDR3 spans 15 residues. V lost 5 bases and J lost 4, with 15 bases in between. Per germline, CDR1 MDHEN and CDR2 SYDVKM. The CDR3 loop is CASSLFRTEYNEQFF. CDR3 nucleotides: TGTGCCAGCAGTCTATTTCGGACTGAATACAATGAGCAGTTCTTC.

The chain uses TRBV6-6 and TRBJ2-2, with 7 bases aligning to TRBD1. Germline V gene data show CDR1 as MNHNY and CDR2 as SVGAGI (reference sequence). This CDR3 region has 16 residues. After removal of 2 bases from V and 9 bases from J, the junction contained 12 bases not matched to a gene. The CDR3 loop reads CASSYDPGTEKRELFF. The CDR3 DNA follows: TGTGCCAGCAGTTACGATCCCGGGACAGAAAAACGGGAGCTGTTTTTT.

This clone occurred a few times. The chain employs TRBV18 and TRBJ1-6, with 11 bases aligning to TRBD1. Germline CDR1 is KGHSH and CDR2 is LQKENI. J lost 8 bases, V lost 8 bases, and 8 bases had no gene match. The CDR3 sequence is 15 residues long. Written as DNA, the CDR3 is TGTGCCAGCCAATCCGGACAGGGGGCTCATTCACCCCTCCACTTT. Residues: CASQSGQGAHSPLHF.

The genes are TRBV6-4 and TRBJ1-6; weak D call: TRBD1 (5 bases). The CDR3 contains 15 residues. Trimming stripped 3 bases from V and 10 bases from J, with 16 bases between. CDR1 MRHNA and CDR2 SNTAGT come from the germline V gene. CDR3 amino acids: CASSETPGFRSPLHF. For the CDR3, the DNA is TGTGCCAGCAGTGAAACCCCAGGGTTTCGCTCACCCCTCCACTTT.

This clone qualifies as medium-sized. This chain joins TRBV10-3 and TRBJ1-3; D remains ambiguous. This CDR3 is built from 14 residues. In germline, CDR1 is ENHRY, CDR2 SYGVKD. Deletions cut 7 bases from V and 0 bases from J, with 10 bases between. In nucleotides, the CDR3 is TGTGCCATCACGGTAGGGTTCTCTGGAAACACCATATATTTT. This encodes CAITVGFSGNTIYF.

This clone has more than one count but fewer than ten. The chain recombines TRBV6-1 with TRBJ1-6; a weak D match, TRBD1 (6 bases). Trimming left V 7 bases short and J 10 bases short, with 20 bases between. This CDR3 has 15 residues. Germline assignment: CDR1 MNHNS and CDR2 SASEGT. CDR3 protein: CASNLGGMFWSPLHF. For the CDR3, the DNA is TGTGCCAGCAACCTAGGGGGGATGTTCTGGTCACCCCTCCACTTT.

This rearrangement joins TRBV7-9 to TRBJ2-5; D possibly corresponds to TRBD2 (7 bases). Germline CDR1 is SEHNR and CDR2 is FQNEAQ (reference sequence). The CDR3 covers 15 residues. V gave up 2 bases and J gave up 2 bases, with 12 bases separating them. CDR3 protein: CASSLRGGIQETQYF. The CDR3 DNA is TGTGCCAGCAGCTTACGCGGGGGCATTCAAGAGACCCAGTACTTC.

This clone was found once. The chain uses TRBV7-2 and TRBJ1-5; TRBD1 aligns across 8 bases. Germline V gene sequence: CDR1 SGHTA, CDR2 FQGNSA. The trim removed 4 bases at V and 3 bases at J, leaving 2 bases unmatched. The CDR3 has 14 residues. CDR3 amino acids: CASSSGQVNQPQHF. The CDR3 coding sequence is TGTGCCAGCAGCTCGGGACAGGTCAATCAGCCCCAGCATTTT.

Here the CDR3 DNA reads TGTGCCAGCAGCCAAGACTTCGGGACACTCACCGGGGAGCTGTTTTTT. This gives the protein CASSQDFGTLTGELFF. V gene TRBV4-2 combines with J gene TRBJ2-2; a possible D gene is TRBD1 (6 bases). The CDR3 length is 16 residues. Per the germline V gene, CDR1 is LGHNA and CDR2 is YNFKEQ. The V gene lost 0 bases and the J gene lost 4 bases, with 12 bases spanning the gap.

This chain links TRBV6-4 with TRBJ2-3; 9 nucleotides align to TRBD1. The CDR3 contains 16 residues. Germline V gene lookup returns CDR1 MRHNA and CDR2 SNTAGT. J was trimmed by 1 base and V by 6 bases; bases with no gene match: 8. This CDR3 is CASRAGTGYGTDTQYF. In DNA form, the CDR3 reads TGTGCCAGCAGAGCCGGGACAGGGTACGGCACAGATACGCAGTATTTT.

V is TRBV6-5 and J is TRBJ2-7; no clear D. Germline values: CDR1 MNHEY, CDR2 SVGAGI. The CDR3 is 14 amino acids. Trimming took off 0 bases at V and 0 bases at J, with 6 bases between the two ends. The CDR3 sequence is CASSYSASSYEQYF. The CDR3 DNA reads TGTGCCAGCAGTTACTCCGCGAGCTCCTACGAGCAGTACTTC.

The chain combines TRBV6-5 with TRBJ1-1; D is undetermined. V lost 0 bases, J lost 1 base, and 6 bases lay in between. Germline lookup yields CDR1 MNHEY and CDR2 SVGAGI. This CDR3 is built from 14 residues. Written as DNA, the CDR3 is TGTGCCAGCAGTTACTCGATACGGAACACTGAAGCTTTCTTT. Its protein is CASSYSIRNTEAFF.

This clone was detected only a few times. The CDR3 reads CASSFIATGGKAFF. The CDR3, as DNA: TGTGCCAGCAGTTTTATAGCCACAGGGGGGAAAGCTTTCTTT. This chain connects TRBV28 to TRBJ1-1, with 8 positions matching TRBD1. This CDR3 contains 14 residues. The germline V gene encodes CDR1 MDHEN and CDR2 SYDVKM. V was pared by 3 bases and J by 9 bases, with 9 bases of the junction left unmatched. The variable domain in full, completed from reference TRBV28 and TRBJ1-1, reads DVKVTQSSRYLVKRTGEKVFLECVQDMDHENMFWYRQDPGLGLRLIYFSYDVKMKEKGDIPEGYSVSREKKERFSLILESASTNQTSMYLCASSFIATGGKAFFGQGTRLTVV.

J is TRBJ2-3 and V is TRBV6-1; D uncertain. V shed 4 bases and J shed 6 bases, with 14 bases lying between them. This CDR3 has 14 amino acids. Germline V gene sequence: CDR1 MNHNS, CDR2 SASEGT. The CDR3 sequence: CASSGPRVQDTQYF. The CDR3 bases are TGTGCCAGCAGTGGGCCTAGGGTTCAGGATACGCAGTATTTT.

This clone was seen ten or more times. The chain employs TRBV27 and TRBJ2-5; D tentatively reads TRBD1 or TRBD2 (5 bases each). The germline V gene has CDR1 MNHEY and CDR2 SMNVEV (reference sequence). V was cut by 3 bases and J by 1 base, with 9 bases left in between. The CDR3 contains 14 residues. CDR3: CASSLAGGQETQYF. DNA of the CDR3: TGTGCCAGCAGTTTGGCTGGGGGCCAAGAGACCCAGTACTTC.

This clone was observed at least ten times. The V gene is TRBV28, the J gene TRBJ1-5; D call uncertain. This CDR3 is 15 amino acids long. Trimming cost V 1 base and J 6 bases, with 13 bases left between them. The germline V gene encodes CDR1 MDHEN and CDR2 SYDVKM. CDR3 sequence reads: CASSLLGIVGQPQHF. CDR3 coding DNA: TGTGCCAGCAGTTTATTAGGGATAGTTGGTCAGCCCCAGCATTTT.

This clone appeared a single time. The genes are TRBV9 and TRBJ1-1; D uncertain. Germline loops: CDR1 SGDLS, CDR2 YYNGEE. The CDR3 has 12 residues. Between the trimmed V and J ends, which lost 4 bases and 0 bases, there was a span of 4 bases. The DNA of the CDR3 is TGTGCCAGCAGCCACTTGAACACTGAAGCTTTCTTT. Translating it yields CASSHLNTEAFF.

V and J are TRBV6-5 and TRBJ1-5; TRBD1 aligns across 7 bases. Germline trimming cut 0 bases from V and 2 bases from J; bases unmatched to any gene: 4. The germline V gene has CDR1 MNHEY and CDR2 SVGAGI. The CDR3 runs 16 residues. Here the CDR3 reads CASSYSTGLGNQPQHF. Written as DNA, the CDR3 is TGTGCCAGCAGTTACTCGACAGGGTTAGGCAATCAGCCCCAGCATTTT.

The V call is TRBV11-3, the J call TRBJ1-1, with a weak D call TRBD1 (5 bases). CDR3 length: 14 residues. Germline CDR1 is SGHNT and CDR2 is YENEEA. Trimming removed 3 bases at V and 2 bases at J, with 10 bases between. Here the CDR3 reads CASSLQGVNTEAFF. The DNA of the CDR3 is TGTGCCAGCAGCTTGCAGGGAGTAAACACTGAAGCTTTCTTT.

V usage is TRBV5-6 and J usage is TRBJ2-5, with D unresolved. CDR3 size: 15 residues. CDR1 and CDR2 from the germline V gene are SGHDT and YYEEEE. V gave up 3 bases and J gave up 2 bases, with 14 bases separating them. This chain's CDR3 is CASSSYTAIQETQYF. The CDR3 DNA follows: TGTGCCAGCAGCTCCTACACGGCAATACAAGAGACCCAGTACTTC.

This clone showed up just once. The chain links TRBV2 to TRBJ2-2, with D perhaps TRBD1 (6 bases). Trimming took 7 bases from V and 8 from J, leaving 23 bases between them. Germline lookup yields CDR1 SNHLY and CDR2 FYNNEI. There are 16 residues in the CDR3. The chain's CDR3 is CASILAGDPVAGELFF. DNA of the CDR3: TGTGCCAGCATCTTGGCAGGGGATCCGGTGGCGGGGGAGCTGTTTTTT.

The rearrangement joins TRBV27 to TRBJ2-7; TRBD1 aligns across 7 bases. Trimming removed 10 bases from V and 2 bases from J; junction bases left unmatched: 5. Germline loops: CDR1 MNHEY, CDR2 SMNVEV (reference sequence). This CDR3 comprises 12 residues. The chain's CDR3 is CATGTDTYEQYF. DNA of the CDR3: TGTGCCACCGGGACAGACACCTACGAGCAGTACTTC.

V and J are TRBV4-1 and TRBJ2-5; 11 nucleotides line up with TRBD2. Germline CDR1 reads MGHRA; CDR2 reads YSYEKL. Unmatched junction bases numbered 7, after V lost 2 bases and J lost 5 bases. CDR3 length: 16 amino acids. CDR3: CASSQHQLAGVETQYF. CDR3 nucleotide sequence: TGCGCCAGCAGCCAACACCAACTAGCGGGGGTGGAGACCCAGTACTTC.

The rearrangement uses TRBV6-5 and TRBJ2-7; D uncertain. The CDR3 loop spans 15 amino acids. Germline V gene sequence: CDR1 MNHEY, CDR2 SVGAGI. Trimming removed 6 bases at V and 3 bases at J, with 18 bases between. CDR3 amino acids: CASRLQTTPDYEQYF. The CDR3 DNA reads TGTGCCAGCAGATTGCAGACAACCCCCGACTACGAGCAGTACTTC.

The CDR3 loop is CASSLEENEQFF. The CDR3 DNA sequence: TGTGCCAGCAGCTTAGAAGAGAATGAGCAGTTCTTC. The chain employs TRBV11-1 and TRBJ2-1; D is ambiguous. V was trimmed by 1 base and J by 7 bases, leaving 5 bases between them. This CDR3 comprises 12 residues. Germline values: CDR1 SGHAT, CDR2 FQDESV (reference sequence).

The rearrangement links TRBV7-2 to TRBJ2-1; no firm D call. The germline gives CDR1 SGHTA, CDR2 FQGNSA. This CDR3 region has 13 residues. V shed 1 base and J shed 3 bases, with 4 bases lying between them. The CDR3 bases are TGTGCCAGCAGCTTAGGCCACTACAATGAGCAGTTCTTC. Translation: CASSLGHYNEQFF.

Relative to its sample, this clone is medium-sized (0.01 to 0.1%). V and J are TRBV7-9 and TRBJ1-4; D gene unclear. V gave up 0 bases and J gave up 8 bases, with 13 bases separating them. There are 15 residues in the CDR3. The germline gives CDR1 SEHNR, CDR2 FQNEAQ (reference sequence). Here the CDR3 reads CASSLALFGREKLFF. DNA for the CDR3: TGTGCCAGCAGCTTAGCACTCTTCGGTAGGGAAAAACTGTTTTTT.

This clone was seen a few times. This chain joins TRBV5-4 and TRBJ2-1, with TRBD2 identical over 11 bases. Germline trimming cut 4 bases from V and 7 bases from J; bases unmatched to any gene: 10. Germline CDR1 and CDR2: SGHNT and YYREEE (reference sequence). There are 16 residues in the CDR3. CDR3 region: CASSPQPPSGGNEQFF. The CDR3 DNA follows: TGTGCCAGCAGCCCCCAACCCCCTAGCGGGGGGAATGAGCAGTTCTTC.

In its sample, this clone was seen a few times. The gene calls are TRBV4-3 and TRBJ1-1; D not certain. Germline V gene sequence: CDR1 LGHNA, CDR2 YSLEER. V lost 4 bases and J lost 1, with 16 bases in between. This CDR3 has 16 residues. In DNA, the CDR3 is TGCGCCAGCAGCCTATCGGTCCGTGGAGCGAACACTGAAGCTTTCTTT. Translation: CASSLSVRGANTEAFF.